Each of the 2 T cell receptor beta chains below was sequenced from the same sample in a study of identical twins. TCRdb re-called the 5' RACE reads through MiXCR, storing one row per CDR3 protein. The sample records under 300,000 distinct CDR3 sequences, roughly 13% being singletons. These data also featured in a second study, about yellow fever vaccine responses in identical twins.

Material for sequencing was memory (CD45RO+) T cells sorted from blood. The receptors here all came from a young woman in good health.

This chain connects TRBV7-2 to TRBJ2-7, with TRBD1 as a possible D gene (6 bases). Looked up from germline, CDR1 is SGHTA and CDR2 is FQGNSA. Deletions cut 5 bases from V and 5 bases from J, with 16 bases between. The CDR3 loop spans 14 amino acids. The DNA for the CDR3 is TGTGCCAGCAGCCACCCCCGCAGGGGCGACGAGCAGTACTTC. Translating gives CASSHPRRGDEQYF. Combining the CDR3 with reference TRBV7-2 and TRBJ2-7 gives the whole variable domain GAGVSQSPSNKVTEKGKDVELRCDPISGHTALYWYRQSLGQGLEFLIYFQGNSAPDKSGLPSDRFSAERTGGSVSTLTIQRTQQEDSAVYLCASSHPRRGDEQYFGPGTRLTVT.

The CDR3 loop is CASSLRGTNEQFF. The CDR3 nucleotides are TGTGCCAGCAGCTTGAGGGGTACCAATGAGCAGTTCTTC. This chain connects TRBV7-9 to TRBJ2-1; either TRBD1 or TRBD2 may supply D (5 bases each). The CDR3 sequence is 13 residues long. Trimming stripped 3 bases from V and 6 bases from J, with 9 bases between. Germline loops: CDR1 SEHNR, CDR2 FQNEAQ (reference sequence).